The entry below gives a single TCR beta chain sequence along with its context. The antigen remains unidentified. These data belong to a study of T cell responses to AZD1222 COVID-19 vaccine. Clones were sequenced by immunoSEQ multiplex PCR, and TCRdb holds only the in-frame ones, with some missing. The sample has roughly 150,000 clones, 90% to 95% seen once. Trimming shortened V by 3 bases and J by 0 bases, and 7 bases separated the two germline ends. Germline-derived CDR1 and CDR2 are SQVTM and ANQGSEA. The CDR3 is 13 residues long. Study-wide points: Mostly white British, mostly female donors; authors suggested clonal diversity may be underestimated. Close to half of all spike-specific TCRs reportedly target regions of the variants that are unmutated.

J is TRBJ2-3 and V is TRBV29-1, with no clear D. The sequences come from peripheral blood, collected on day 0 of AZD1222 vaccination. This sequence was found in an adult in good health. This CDR3 is CSVDFESTDTQYF. The CDR3, as DNA: TGCAGCGTTGATTTCGAAAGCACAGATACGCAGTATTTT.